This passage covers 30 T cell receptor beta chains from one sample sequenced in a study of blood T cell repertoires in COVID-19. Libraries were prepared by immunoSEQ multiplex PCR; TCRdb keeps only in-frame clonotypes and omits some of them. Of tens of thousands of clones in the sample, roughly 85% were seen once. What was sequenced was peripheral blood. These TCRs come from a human donor in a cohort sampled during active COVID-19.

The chain has TRBV7-8 and TRBJ1-4, with TRBD1 identical over 8 bases. This CDR3 has 15 residues. The germline V gene has CDR1 SGHVS and CDR2 FQNEAQ. V lost 1 base, J lost 4 bases, and 2 bases stayed unmatched. CDR3 sequence: CASSLEQGVNEKLFF. The CDR3 DNA sequence: TGTGCCAGCAGCTTAGAACAGGGGGTTAATGAAAAACTGTTTTTT.

The V and J genes are TRBV6-2 or TRBV6-3 and TRBJ1-4; possibly TRBD1 for D (5 bases). Trimming stripped 0 bases from V and 5 bases from J, with 10 bases between. CDR1 is MNHEY, CDR2 SVGEGT, per germline. The CDR3 runs 15 residues. The CDR3 nucleotides are TGTGCCAGCAGTTACTCTGGGGCGGGGAATGAAAAACTGTTTTTT. As protein: CASSYSGAGNEKLFF.

This sequence joins TRBV10-1 and TRBJ1-4; D is unclear. The CDR3 is made up of 14 amino acids. The V end lost 5 bases, the J end lost 1 base, and 8 bases lay between the germline ends. Germline CDR1 is WNHNN and CDR2 is SYGVQD (reference sequence). The CDR3 DNA reads as TGCGCCAGCAGTAGCGGGTTAACTAATGAAAAACTGTTTTTT. Amino acid sequence: CASSSGLTNEKLFF.

The CDR3 here is CASSPSGYNQPQHF. CDR3 sequence (DNA): TGTGCCAGCTCACCTTCAGGTTACAATCAGCCCCAGCATTTT. This rearrangement joins TRBV18 to TRBJ1-5; D is unresolved. The CDR3 is made up of 14 amino acids. Looked up from germline, CDR1 is KGHSH and CDR2 is LQKENI. The ends were cut back, 3 bases at V and 3 bases at J, with 9 bases in the middle.

This chain joins TRBV6-5 and TRBJ2-1; D may be TRBD1 (6 bases). With 4 bases removed from V and 4 bases from J, the gap between germline ends came to 14 bases. The CDR3 sequence is 15 residues long. CDR1 MNHEY and CDR2 SVGAGI come from the germline V gene. CDR3: CASSSGDIQYNEQFF. DNA of the CDR3: TGTGCCAGCAGTTCCGGGGACATACAATACAATGAGCAGTTCTTC.

This sequence joins TRBV4-2 and TRBJ1-2, with 9 bases aligning to TRBD1. Germline trimming cut 8 bases from V and 3 bases from J; bases unmatched to any gene: 16. Germline V gives CDR1 LGHNA, CDR2 YNFKEQ. CDR3 length: 17 residues. The CDR3 bases are TGTGCCAGCTGCGGTCAGGGACAGGGTTTTGGTGACTATGGCTACACCTTC. Its protein product is CASCGQGQGFGDYGYTF.

This chain joins TRBV7-9 and TRBJ2-1; the D is unclear. The CDR3 contains 13 residues. V dropped 5 bases and J dropped 7 bases, with 12 bases sitting between them. CDR1 and CDR2 (germline): SEHNR, FQNEAQ (reference sequence). CDR3 loop: CASSHLDSNEQFF. The CDR3 coding sequence is TGTGCCAGCAGCCACCTAGACTCTAATGAGCAGTTCTTC.

V is TRBV5-1 and J is TRBJ2-3; D perhaps matches TRBD2 (5 bases). Germline V gene sequence: CDR1 SGHRS, CDR2 YFSETQ. The CDR3 is 16 residues long. V was clipped by 3 bases and J by 5 bases, with 19 bases between them. Written as DNA, the CDR3 is TGCGCCAGCAGCTCCTCGGGCGGCGTCGGGAAAGATACGCAGTATTTT. Its protein product is CASSSSGGVGKDTQYF.

This chain joins TRBV16 and TRBJ1-1, with 7 bases lining up with TRBD1. CDR3 length: 15 residues. Looked up from germline, CDR1 is KGHSY and CDR2 is FQNENV. J lost 8 bases, V lost 1 base, and 10 bases had no gene match. CDR3 residues: CASSQYAGGKDEAFF. CDR3 DNA sequence: TGTGCCAGCAGCCAATACGCAGGGGGAAAAGACGAAGCTTTCTTT.

This clone appeared a few times. This chain uses TRBV9 with TRBJ2-3, with TRBD2 matching 13 bases. The germline V gene encodes CDR1 SGDLS and CDR2 YYNGEE. The trim removed 2 bases at V and 0 bases at J, leaving 12 bases unmatched. The CDR3 loop spans 20 amino acids. CDR3 residues: CASSVTSGRSLISSTDTQYF. The DNA for the CDR3 is TGTGCCAGCAGCGTGACTAGCGGGAGGTCCCTGATCTCTAGCACAGATACGCAGTATTTT.

This clone was seen only once. The rearrangement joins TRBV19 to TRBJ2-3; maybe TRBD1 (5 bases). The CDR3 spans 14 residues. Trimming took 4 bases from V and 2 from J, leaving 10 bases between them. Germline V gives CDR1 LNHDA, CDR2 SQIVND (reference sequence). The CDR3 bases are TGTGCCAGTAGTACTTCAGGGCCCACAGATACGCAGTATTTT. It specifies CASSTSGPTDTQYF.

CDR3 DNA: TGTGCCAGCAGGGGGACAGGGTCCTACGAGCAGTACTTC. Translation: CASRGTGSYEQYF. V is TRBV13 and J is TRBJ2-7; 9 bases fit TRBD1. Trimming cost V 6 bases and J 1 base; bases outside gene matches: 1. The germline V gene has CDR1 PRHDT and CDR2 FYEKMQ (reference sequence). This CDR3 is built from 13 residues.

This chain links TRBV3-1 (or the pseudogene TRBV3-2) with TRBJ2-3, with D possibly TRBD2 on 6 matching bases. Germline V gives CDR1 LGHDT, CDR2 YNNKEL (reference sequence). The CDR3 has 15 residues. Trimming took 1 base from V and 1 from J, leaving 9 bases between them. The CDR3 DNA reads TGTGCCAGCAGCCAAGTGCGGGGTCGCACAGATACGCAGTATTTT. Translation: CASSQVRGRTDTQYF.

CDR3 nucleotides: TGCAGCGTTCAAAGGGGGCTTGGGGAGACCCAGTACTTC. This sequence encodes CSVQRGLGETQYF. This sequence joins TRBV29-1 and TRBJ2-5; 7 nucleotides align to TRBD1. The CDR3 has 13 residues. V trimming: 5 bases; J trimming: 5 bases; junction bases outside the gene matches: 8. Germline-derived CDR1 and CDR2 are SQVTM and ANQGSEA.

This chain links TRBV27 with TRBJ1-2, with 7 bases that match TRBD1. This CDR3 is 16 amino acids long. CDR1 is MNHEY, CDR2 SMNVEV, per germline (reference sequence). V shed 4 bases and J 0 bases; nucleotides not matched to a gene: 8. The chain's CDR3 is CASSSPGQNPNYGYTF. CDR3 nucleotide sequence: TGTGCCAGCAGTTCGCCGGGACAGAACCCTAACTATGGCTACACCTTC.

The sample holds a few counts of this clone. The gene calls are TRBV14 and TRBJ2-2; 10 positions match TRBD2. V lost 4 bases to trimming and J lost 2 bases; unmatched junction nucleotides: 19. Germline lookup yields CDR1 SGHDN and CDR2 FVKESK. CDR3 length equals 21 residues. CDR3 residues: CASSRKLASGLADGNTGELFF. The CDR3 DNA reads as TGTGCCAGCAGCCGCAAATTGGCCTCTGGACTAGCGGACGGAAACACCGGGGAGCTGTTTTTT.

This rearrangement joins TRBV19 to TRBJ2-1; 10 nucleotides agree with TRBD1. This CDR3 has 14 amino acids. Germline V lookup: CDR1 LNHDA, CDR2 SQIVND (reference sequence). Trimming took 6 bases from V and 6 from J; bases not matched to a gene: 5. DNA of the CDR3: TGTGCCAGTAGGGGGACAGGGGATTTCAATGAGCAGTTCTTC. Its translation is CASRGTGDFNEQFF.

CDR3 region: CASSPTGGNQPQHF. The CDR3 DNA reads as TGTGCCAGCAGTCCAACAGGGGGCAATCAGCCCCAGCATTTT. This chain connects TRBV6-4 to TRBJ1-5; 7 bases map to TRBD1. Trimming removed 5 bases from V and 2 bases from J; junction bases left unmatched: 3. The CDR3 sequence is 14 residues long. Germline CDR1 is MRHNA and CDR2 is SNTAGT.

This chain links TRBV5-6 with TRBJ1-1; weak D call: TRBD1 (5 bases). The V and J ends lost 4 bases and 4 bases respectively, with 17 bases between them. The CDR3 is 15 amino acids. Germline CDR1 SGHDT, CDR2 YYEEEE. CDR3 DNA sequence: TGTGCCAGCAGCCAATGGGACGGCGGGGGCACTGAAGCTTTCTTT. Protein product: CASSQWDGGGTEAFF. Full variable domain (missing parts from reference TRBV5-6 and TRBJ1-1): DAGVTQSPTHLIKTRGQQVTLRCSPKSGHDTVSWYQQALGQGPQFIFQYYEEEERQRGNFPDRFSGHQFPNYSSELNVNALLLGDSALYLCASSQWDGGGTEAFFGQGTRLTVV.

This chain links TRBV7-9 with TRBJ1-5; possibly TRBD1 for D (5 bases). V was clipped by 1 base and J by 4 bases, with 5 bases between them. The germline gives CDR1 SEHNR, CDR2 FQNEAQ (reference sequence). The CDR3 totals 13 residues. CDR3 in amino acids: CASSLGQNQPQHF. The CDR3 DNA reads as TGTGCCAGCAGCTTAGGACAGAATCAGCCCCAGCATTTT. Using reference TRBV7-9 and TRBJ1-5 for the parts outside the CDR3, the full variable domain is DTGVSQNPRHKITKRGQNVTFRCDPISEHNRLYWYRQTLGQGPEFLTYFQNEAQLEKSRLLSDRFSAERPKGSFSTLEIQRTEQGDSAMYLCASSLGQNQPQHFGDGTRLSIL.

The rearrangement links TRBV5-1 to TRBJ1-2, with TRBD1 matching 8 bases. CDR1 is SGHRS, CDR2 YFSETQ, per germline. The CDR3 loop spans 14 amino acids. J gave up 4 bases and V 4 bases, and 6 bases lay outside the gene matches. For the CDR3, the DNA is TGCGCCAGCAGCAATTCCGGGACAGGCTATGGCTACACCTTC. This translates into CASSNSGTGYGYTF.

This clone was seen once. This chain joins TRBV30 and TRBJ2-1, with a weak D call TRBD2 (6 bases). Germline CDR1 GTSNPN, CDR2 SVGIG (reference sequence). CDR3 length equals 14 residues. Trimming stripped 3 bases from V and 2 bases from J, with 11 bases between. CDR3: CAWSSGGPYNEQFF. The DNA of the CDR3 is TGTGCCTGGAGCTCCGGGGGACCCTACAATGAGCAGTTCTTC.

This chain joins TRBV6-5 and TRBJ1-5; a possible D gene is TRBD1 (6 bases). Germline CDR1 reads MNHEY; CDR2 reads SVGAGI. Trimming pared 6 bases from V and 2 bases from J, leaving 8 bases between. The CDR3 runs 13 residues. The CDR3 sequence is CASSRQGNQPQHF. Written as DNA, the CDR3 is TGTGCCAGCAGCAGACAGGGCAATCAGCCCCAGCATTTT.

The chain uses TRBV2 and TRBJ2-3; 8 nucleotides match TRBD2. The CDR3 is 20 residues long. V was clipped by 1 base and J by 6 bases; unmatched bases: 21. Germline assignment: CDR1 SNHLY and CDR2 FYNNEI. The chain's CDR3 is CASSEEGGGSAAPAQDTQYF. The CDR3 DNA follows: TGTGCCAGCAGTGAAGAGGGCGGGGGGTCCGCCGCCCCCGCACAGGATACGCAGTATTTT.

This chain connects TRBV28 to TRBJ1-1, with 7 bases matching TRBD1. Trimming at V came to 1 base and at J to 1 base, leaving 3 bases not matched to a gene. Germline values: CDR1 MDHEN, CDR2 SYDVKM. The CDR3 is 15 residues long. In DNA form, the CDR3 reads TGTGCCAGCAGTTTATCCCGGACAGGGAACACTGAAGCTTTCTTT. It is translated as CASSLSRTGNTEAFF.

This clone appeared once. The V call is TRBV7-8, the J call TRBJ1-5; TRBD1 matches 7 bases. CDR1 and CDR2 (germline): SGHVS, FQNEAQ. The CDR3 contains 15 residues. Losses at the gene ends were 5 bases for V and 4 bases for J; bases not matched to a gene: 8. The CDR3 sequence is CASSRTGVVNQPQHF. The CDR3 DNA follows: TGTGCCAGCAGCCGCACAGGGGTAGTGAATCAGCCCCAGCATTTT. Combining the CDR3 with reference TRBV7-8 and TRBJ1-5 gives the whole variable domain GAGVSQSPRYKVAKRGQDVALRCDPISGHVSLFWYQQALGQGPEFLTYFQNEAQLDKSGLPSDRFFAERPEGSVSTLKIQRTQQEDSAVYLCASSRTGVVNQPQHFGDGTRLSIL.

V gene TRBV6-5 combines with J gene TRBJ2-7; TRBD1 might be the D (6 bases). The CDR3 has 13 residues. Between the trimmed V and J ends, which lost 6 bases and 2 bases, there was a span of 11 bases. Germline V gene data show CDR1 as MNHEY and CDR2 as SVGAGI. The CDR3 spells CASRQGSPYEQYF. The CDR3, as DNA: TGTGCCAGCAGACAGGGATCTCCCTACGAGCAGTACTTC.

J is TRBJ2-7 and V is TRBV20-1; no firm D call. Trimming shortened V by 3 bases and J by 3 bases, and 12 bases separated the two germline ends. Germline values: CDR1 DFQATT, CDR2 SNEGSKA (reference sequence). CDR3 size: 13 residues. DNA for the CDR3: TGCAGTGCTAGTCATTCCCGAGACTACGAGCAGTACTTC. It is translated as CSASHSRDYEQYF.

The genes are TRBV5-1 and TRBJ2-1, with D maybe TRBD2 (6 bases). The germline V gene has CDR1 SGHRS and CDR2 YFSETQ. V was trimmed by 0 bases and J by 10 bases, leaving 8 bases between them. The CDR3 has 12 residues. The CDR3 DNA reads TGCGCCAGCAGCTTGGAGGCGGGGGAGCAGTTCTTC. It specifies CASSLEAGEQFF. Full variable domain (missing parts from reference TRBV5-1 and TRBJ2-1): KAGVTQTPRYLIKTRGQQVTLSCSPISGHRSVSWYQQTPGQGLQFLFEYFSETQRNKGNFPGRFSGRQFSNSRSEMNVSTLELGDSALYLCASSLEAGEQFFGPGTRLTVL.

The rearrangement links TRBV12-3 or TRBV12-4 to TRBJ1-2, with D possibly being TRBD1 (6 bases). The CDR3 loop spans 13 amino acids. Between the trimmed V and J ends, which lost 5 bases and 7 bases, there was a span of 14 bases. The CDR3 nucleotides read TGTGCCAGCAGTGAGCAGGGGCTGGGTGGCTACACCTTC. This translates into CASSEQGLGGYTF.